These 4 T cell receptor beta chains share one sample of origin, sequenced in a study of PD-1 blockade in classical Hodgkin lymphoma. Every patient experienced relapse after autologous stem cell transplantation, and brentuximab vedotin exposure varied. The investigators isolated CD8+ T cells from thawed PBMCs using magnetic negative selection. Profiling relied on immunoSEQ multiplex PCR, and the TCRdb table lists in-frame clones only, not all of them. The sample carries around 12,000 clones, around 80% recorded once. Sequences were derived from CD8+ T cells from blood, sampled at baseline. These receptors were taken from a human donor with classical Hodgkin lymphoma.

CDR3 in amino acids: CASSLGGASSYEQYF. DNA of the CDR3: TGTGCCAGCAGCTTGGGGGGGGCGAGTTCCTACGAGCAGTACTTC. The chain couples TRBV5-6 to TRBJ2-7; the D gene could be TRBD1 or TRBD2 (6 bases each). Per the germline V gene, CDR1 is SGHDT and CDR2 is YYEEEE. Trimming cost V 0 bases and J 1 base, with 11 bases left between them. The CDR3 covers 15 residues.

A single count supports this clone. The chain carries TRBV10-3 and TRBJ2-7; TRBD2 matches at 8 bases. CDR3 length equals 15 residues. The germline CDR1 and CDR2 sequences are ENHRY and SYGVKD. V shed 2 bases and J 2 bases; nucleotides not matched to a gene: 5. The CDR3 DNA reads as TGTGCCATCAGTGAGCGGGAGGGGCTTGCCTACGAGCAGTACTTC. Protein sequence: CAISEREGLAYEQYF.

The chain is built from TRBV7-9 and TRBJ2-2; D may match TRBD1 or TRBD2 (6 bases each). In germline, CDR1 is SEHNR, CDR2 FQNEAQ (reference sequence). Trimming removed 3 bases from V and 7 bases from J, with 24 bases in between. This CDR3 spans 18 amino acids. This CDR3 is CASSLPALDWGRDGELFF. CDR3 nucleotides: TGTGCCAGCAGCTTGCCCGCCCTCGACTGGGGGCGGGACGGGGAGCTGTTTTTT.

This clone has more than one count but fewer than ten. J is TRBJ2-7 and V is TRBV7-9, with 8 positions matching TRBD1. There are 13 residues in the CDR3. Per the germline V gene, CDR1 is SEHNR and CDR2 is FQNEAQ (reference sequence). V dropped 4 bases and J dropped 5; count of bases not matched to a gene: 4. Written as DNA, the CDR3 is TGTGCCAGCAGCTCCAGGGGGCTCAACGAGCAGTACTTC. This gives the protein CASSSRGLNEQYF.